This TCR beta chain is from a study of cytotoxic CD8 clonotypes in ibrutinib-treated CLL. A 1 in 200,000 to 1 in 1 million T cell depth was the sequencing target. Profiled with immunoSEQ multiplex PCR; TCRdb holds only in-frame clones, not every one. The sample shows some 200,000 clones, roughly 73% of them seen only once. Points on this clone: The antigen remains undetermined.

Findings and caveats of the study: Public clonotypes, found uncommonly, either contracted or stayed stable on treatment. For progressing versus sustained-remission patients, sampling times were not the same. Baseline-level clonality went beyond age-matched healthy donors and moved in step with circulating CD8+ T-cell counts.

The CDR3 totals 18 residues. V gave up 0 bases and J gave up 3 bases; unmatched junction bases: 10. Germline values: CDR1 SGHRS, CDR2 YFSETQ. The genes are TRBV5-1 and TRBJ1-2; TRBD1 aligns across 11 bases. This clonotype originated in a human donor with chronic lymphocytic leukemia. The sequencing used PBMCs, collected after 12 months of ibrutinib treatment. The CDR3 DNA reads as TGCGCCAGCAGCTTGGCCCGGACAGGGGGCCTCCCCGACTATGGCTACACCTTC. Protein sequence: CASSLARTGGLPDYGYTF.